Listed here are 7 T cell receptor beta chains from one sample, sequenced in a study of shared clonotypes between healthy human individuals. Assay: immunoSEQ multiplex PCR; the TCRdb copy retains only in-frame clones and omits some. Of about 1 million clones in the sample, around four fifths were seen once. Input material: memory CD4+ T cells sorted from blood. Stated subset: CD45RA-negative fraction. The receptors come from a man younger than 30 in good health.

The chain combines TRBV6-6 with TRBJ1-1, with D possibly matching TRBD1 (5 bases). This CDR3 is built from 13 residues. V was pared by 6 bases and J by 4 bases, with 12 bases between. Germline V gives CDR1 MNHNY, CDR2 SVGAGI (reference sequence). CDR3 region: CASRGVAGTEAFF. CDR3 nucleotides: TGTGCCAGCAGAGGGGTCGCGGGCACTGAAGCTTTCTTT.

A remark on this clone: A single base separates this from a much larger clone, so it may be a read error. V is TRBV6-6 and J is TRBJ1-2; 9 bases agree with TRBD1. The CDR3 contains 14 residues. Germline CDR1 and CDR2: MNHNY and SVGAGI (reference sequence). The V and J ends lost 6 bases and 2 bases, in that order; junction bases with no gene match: 4. CDR3 DNA sequence: TGTGCCAGCAGCCTCGGACAGGGGAACTATGGCTACACCTTC. Its protein is CASSLGQGNYGYTF.

This clone was recorded many times. V is TRBV29-1 and J is TRBJ1-1; 7 positions agree with TRBD1. V shed 5 bases and J 3 bases; nucleotides not matched to a gene: 9. The CDR3 totals 14 residues. CDR1 is SQVTM and CDR2 is ANQGSEA in the germline V gene. The CDR3 DNA reads TGCAGCGTTTCCTTGGACAGGCGCCACACTGAAGCTTTCTTT. Encoded protein: CSVSLDRRHTEAFF. The full variable domain, in which reference TRBV29-1 and TRBJ1-1 provide the parts outside the CDR3, is SAVISQKPSRDICQRGTSLTIQCQVDSQVTMMFWYRQQPGQSLTLIATANQGSEATYESGFVIDKFPISRPNLTFSTLTVSNMSPEDSSIYLCSVSLDRRHTEAFFGQGTRLTVV.

The V gene is TRBV4-1, the J gene TRBJ1-3; 10 bases agree with TRBD1. V was pared by 1 base and J by 7 bases, with 4 bases of the junction left unmatched. This CDR3 is 15 amino acids long. In germline, CDR1 is MGHRA, CDR2 YSYEKL. As DNA, the CDR3 is TGCGCCAGCAGCCAAGGACAGGGGGCGAGGAACACCATATATTTT. It codes for CASSQGQGARNTIYF.

This clone was found a few times. Other DNA sequences in the same sample also yield this CDR3. V is TRBV5-1 and J is TRBJ1-1, with no clear D. Per germline, CDR1 SGHRS and CDR2 YFSETQ. Trimming stripped 2 bases from V and 1 base from J, with 3 bases between. The length of the CDR3 is 12 residues. This CDR3 reads CASSFGNTEAFF. CDR3 sequence (DNA): TGCGCCAGCAGCTTTGGGAACACTGAAGCTTTCTTT.

The table lists this clone with a few counts. The chain carries TRBV19 and TRBJ2-1; 8 bases match TRBD2. In germline, CDR1 is LNHDA, CDR2 SQIVND (reference sequence). The V segment lost 4 bases and the J segment 12 bases; nucleotides outside the gene matches: 8. CDR3 length equals 13 residues. CDR3 residues: CASSKTSGTGQFF. DNA of the CDR3: TGTGCCAGTAGTAAAACTAGCGGTACTGGGCAGTTCTTC.

A word on this clone: The same CDR3 arises from other DNA sequences in this sample as well. The rearrangement joins TRBV11-2 to TRBJ2-3, with TRBD2 matching over 14 bases. J lost 1 base, V lost 5 bases, and 8 bases had no gene match. The germline CDR1 and CDR2 sequences are SGHAT and FQNNGV. CDR3 length equals 18 residues. As DNA, the CDR3 is TGTGCCAGCAGCCTACCGGGACTAGCGGGAGTGGGCACAGATACGCAGTATTTT. This encodes CASSLPGLAGVGTDTQYF.